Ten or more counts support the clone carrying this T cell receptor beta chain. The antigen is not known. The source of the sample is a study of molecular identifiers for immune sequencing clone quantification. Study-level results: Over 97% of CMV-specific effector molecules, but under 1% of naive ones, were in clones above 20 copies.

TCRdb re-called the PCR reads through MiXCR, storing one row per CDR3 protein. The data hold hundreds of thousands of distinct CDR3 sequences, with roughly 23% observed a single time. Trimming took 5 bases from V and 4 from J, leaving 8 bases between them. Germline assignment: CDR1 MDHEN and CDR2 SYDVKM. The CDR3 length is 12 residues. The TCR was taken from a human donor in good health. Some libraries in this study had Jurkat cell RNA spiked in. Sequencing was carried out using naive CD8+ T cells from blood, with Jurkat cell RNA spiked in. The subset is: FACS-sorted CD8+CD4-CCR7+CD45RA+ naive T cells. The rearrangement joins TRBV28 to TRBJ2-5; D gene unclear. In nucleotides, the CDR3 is TGTGCCAGCAGTATGATATCAGAGACCCAGTACTTC. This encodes CASSMISETQYF.